The clone carrying this T cell receptor (beta chain) was seen many times. The sample is drawn from a study of identical twins. Via MiXCR, TCRdb re-called the 5' RACE reads, giving one row per CDR3 protein. The sample has fewer than 250,000 distinct CDR3 sequences; 6.5% to 8.5% are singletons. CDR3 length: 11 amino acids. CDR1 and CDR2 (germline): LGHDT, YNNKEL (reference sequence). The V end was cut by 1 base, the J end by 6 bases, with 4 bases between. The sample was also linked to a second study, of yellow fever vaccine responses in identical twins.

The chain joins TRBV3-1 to TRBJ2-7; the D is unclear. Sequences were obtained from memory (CD45RO+) T cells sorted from blood. This TCR was recovered from a woman between 18 and 29 years old in good health. CDR3 protein: CASSQAGEQYF. Here the CDR3 DNA reads TGTGCCAGCAGCCAAGCGGGCGAGCAGTACTTC.